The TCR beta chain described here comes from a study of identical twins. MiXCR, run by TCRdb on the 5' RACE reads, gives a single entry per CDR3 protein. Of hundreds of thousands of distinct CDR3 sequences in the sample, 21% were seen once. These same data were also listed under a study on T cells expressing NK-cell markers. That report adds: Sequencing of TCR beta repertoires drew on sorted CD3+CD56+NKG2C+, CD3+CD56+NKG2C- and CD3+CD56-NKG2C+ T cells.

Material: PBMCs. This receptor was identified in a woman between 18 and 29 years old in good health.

This CDR3 is CASSFPLAGTEAFF. In DNA, the CDR3 is TGCGCCAGCAGCTTCCCACTTGCTGGCACTGAAGCTTTCTTT. The genes are TRBV5-1 and TRBJ1-1; D remains unclear. Germline V gene sequence: CDR1 SGHRS, CDR2 YFSETQ. This CDR3 contains 14 residues. The V gene lost 2 bases and the J gene lost 4 bases, with 12 bases spanning the gap.